The T cell receptor (beta chain) under discussion was sequenced for a study of beta chain features in type 1 diabetes. Across the whole study: There were 90 million to 110 million sorted cells examined across all samples.

This clone showed up just a few times. Reverse transcribing all isolated RNA meant expressed TCRB transcripts were sequenced. Repertoires were generated with immunoSEQ multiplex PCR, while TCRdb's copy carries only in-frame clones and drops some. The sample has hundreds of thousands of clones, approximately 12% seen once; the top ten hold less than 0.02%. Germline lookup yields CDR1 SQVTM and CDR2 ANQGSEA. V shed 5 bases and J shed 1 base, with 11 bases lying between them. The CDR3 extends over 13 amino acids. The source of this sequence is a man between 18 and 35 years old in good health. This chain links TRBV29-1 with TRBJ1-2, with a possible D match to TRBD1 (6 bases). The sequencing input was naive CD4+ T cells from blood. The CDR3 region is CSVKGGINYGYTF. Written as DNA, the CDR3 is TGCAGCGTTAAGGGGGGGATTAACTATGGCTACACCTTC.